The T cell receptor beta chain under discussion was sequenced for a study of identifying expanded T cells in peripheral blood. The length of the CDR3 is 13 residues. From germline, CDR1 is SGHNT and CDR2 YENEEA. Trimming removed 3 bases from V and 2 bases from J, with 8 bases in between. The method was immunoSEQ multiplex PCR; TCRdb's version includes in-frame clones alone and lacks a portion of them. The data contain roughly 130,000 clones, 75% to 90% of them seen just once; the ten biggest clones take up 8.4%. The chain links TRBV11-3 to TRBJ2-7; no clear D gene. This clonotype was sampled from a person aged 18-69 years in good health. Material: blood. The CDR3 coding sequence is TGTGCCAGCAGCTTGACAAGTGCCTACGAGCAGTACTTC. Residues: CASSLTSAYEQYF.